The 13 T cell receptor beta chains presented below share a single source sample, sequenced in a study of T cell repertoires in cytomegalovirus infection. TCRdb itself ran the reads through MiXCR, one entry per CDR3 protein. The sample gives 400,000 to 550,000 distinct CDR3 sequences, about 11% of which show up once; 10% to 13% is in the top ten. Sequenced material: PBMCs. The source of these receptors is a human donor in good health (CMV status not recorded). Some clones in this sample may be carry-over from other donors' samples.

This clonotype was seen repeatedly, ten times or more. The gene calls are TRBV7-3 and TRBJ2-3, with D perhaps matching TRBD1 (5 bases). V was cut by 1 base and J by 4 bases, with 15 bases left in between. The CDR3 is made up of 16 amino acids. Germline V gene lookup returns CDR1 SGHTA and CDR2 FQGTGA. CDR3 coding DNA: TGTGCCAGCAGCTTAAGCGGCTGGGGCCCCTCAGATACGCAGTATTTT. Its translation is CASSLSGWGPSDTQYF.

Here the CDR3 reads CASSIGQGHTGELFF. In DNA form, the CDR3 reads TGTGCCAGCAGCATAGGACAGGGGCACACCGGGGAGCTGTTTTTT. The chain links TRBV5-4 to TRBJ2-2; 9 bases fit TRBD1. This CDR3 has 15 amino acids. From germline, CDR1 is SGHNT and CDR2 YYREEE (reference sequence). With V trimmed by 4 bases and J by 3 bases, 4 bases remained unmatched.

This clonotype was seen ten or more times. The J gene is TRBJ1-5, the V gene TRBV27; no definite D call. CDR1 is MNHEY and CDR2 is SMNVEV in the germline V gene (reference sequence). Trimming removed 0 bases from V and 7 bases from J, with 13 bases in between. This CDR3 is 15 amino acids long. CDR3 region: CASSLSFKRNQPQHF. CDR3 DNA: TGTGCCAGCAGTTTATCGTTTAAGCGGAACCAGCCCCAGCATTTT.

This clonotype was detected many times. V and J are TRBV7-3 and TRBJ2-3; 8 bases agree with TRBD2. Per the germline V gene, CDR1 is SGHTA and CDR2 is FQGTGA. Losses at the gene ends were 4 bases for V and 3 bases for J; bases not matched to a gene: 12. This CDR3 has 17 amino acids. CDR3 in DNA: TGTGCCAGCAGCTCACGCCTCGGGGGGGCGGAGACAGATACGCAGTATTTT. Translating it yields CASSSRLGGAETDTQYF.

The V gene is TRBV7-9, the J gene TRBJ2-1; the match to TRBD2 covers 10 bases. The CDR3 runs to 16 residues. V dropped 4 bases and J dropped 7; count of bases not matched to a gene: 10. The germline V gene encodes CDR1 SEHNR and CDR2 FQNEAQ (reference sequence). CDR3 amino acids: CASSSFSGRARNEQFF. The CDR3 nucleotides read TGTGCCAGCAGCTCCTTCAGCGGGAGGGCCAGAAATGAGCAGTTCTTC.

In this sample, this clonotype turned up many times. This chain uses TRBV7-9 with TRBJ1-1, with D unresolved. Germline CDR1 and CDR2: SEHNR and FQNEAQ (reference sequence). Trimming shortened V by 4 bases and J by 3 bases, and 18 bases separated the two germline ends. This CDR3 spans 16 amino acids. CDR3 in amino acids: CASSSPFTSSHTEAFF. CDR3 DNA sequence: TGTGCCAGCAGCTCCCCATTTACCTCATCCCACACTGAAGCTTTCTTT.

This clonotype was recorded many times. This rearrangement joins TRBV19 to TRBJ2-7; 7 bases align to TRBD2. Trimming took 7 bases from V and 1 from J; bases not matched to a gene: 28. Germline CDR1 is LNHDA and CDR2 is SQIVND (reference sequence). The CDR3 spans 21 residues. CDR3 nucleotide sequence: TGTGCCAGTACCCACCGCCGGCTTGGTGGGCGGGAGAACTCCTTGTCCTACGAGCAGTACTTC. Protein product: CASTHRRLGGRENSLSYEQYF.

The rearrangement uses TRBV5-1 and TRBJ2-1, with D uncertain. V lost 4 bases, J lost 6 bases, and 11 bases lay in between. Germline-derived CDR1 and CDR2 are SGHRS and YFSETQ. This CDR3 has 13 residues. In DNA form, the CDR3 reads TGCGCCAGCAGCCCCCCGATGACCAATGAGCAGTTCTTC. Protein sequence: CASSPPMTNEQFF.

This clonotype appeared a few times. The V and J genes are TRBV29-1 and TRBJ1-4; D remains ambiguous. This CDR3 contains 13 residues. Between the trimmed V and J ends, which lost 6 bases and 7 bases, there was a span of 15 bases. Germline assignment: CDR1 SQVTM and CDR2 ANQGSEA. The chain's CDR3 is CSVPLGGSEKLFF. DNA for the CDR3: TGCAGCGTCCCGTTGGGAGGAAGTGAAAAACTGTTTTTT.

This clonotype was recorded many times. The chain combines TRBV12-3 or TRBV12-4 with TRBJ1-2; D remains unclear. The CDR3 spans 14 residues. Trimming stripped 5 bases from V and 4 bases from J, with 14 bases between. The CDR3, as DNA: TGTGCCAGCAGTCCCCGGGGAGGCCCCTATGGCTACACCTTC. This sequence encodes CASSPRGGPYGYTF.

The V call is TRBV12-3 or TRBV12-4, the J call TRBJ2-3; TRBD2 agrees at 16 bases. The CDR3 loop spans 16 amino acids. V gave up 6 bases and J gave up 2 bases; unmatched junction bases: 2. This chain's CDR3 is CASRGLAGGITDTQYF. In DNA, the CDR3 is TGTGCCAGCAGGGGACTAGCGGGAGGGATCACAGATACGCAGTATTTT.

This clonotype was recorded at least ten times. V usage is TRBV7-8 and J usage is TRBJ2-5; D might be TRBD2 (6 bases). The germline gives CDR1 SGHVS, CDR2 FQNEAQ. Trimming removed 0 bases at V and 2 bases at J, with 10 bases between. CDR3 size: 15 residues. CDR3 residues: CASSLARGLQETQYF. The CDR3 DNA follows: TGTGCCAGCAGCTTAGCCCGGGGGTTACAAGAGACCCAGTACTTC.

The chain recombines TRBV2 with TRBJ2-1, with D perhaps matching TRBD2 (6 bases). Germline V CDR1 and CDR2: SNHLY, FYNNEI. Trimming left V 10 bases short and J 12 bases short, with 19 bases between. This CDR3 is 12 amino acids long. The chain's CDR3 is CATHLIPGLQFF. The CDR3 coding sequence is TGTGCCACTCATTTAATACCGGGACTGCAGTTCTTC.